The subject of this entry is one TCR beta chain. What it recognizes is unknown. This sample is part of a study of cytomegalovirus exposure and HLA in healthy donors. General observations from the study: An analysis done earlier found most TCR beta V segments productive about 87% or about 30% of the time. TCR beta sequences reportedly predicted the HLA-A and HLA-B alleles of most subjects accurately. There were 164 TCR beta chains listed as cytomegalovirus-associated.

Amplification used 60 Vbeta primers and 13 Jbeta primers. TCRdb keeps only in-frame clones here, not all; method: immunoSEQ multiplex PCR. This sample carries about 160,000 clones, roughly four fifths of them seen once, and the ten largest clones take roughly 10%. The germline CDR1 and CDR2 sequences are SGHDT and YYEEEE. V lost 0 bases and J lost 4, with 11 bases in between. The CDR3 extends over 15 amino acids. The donors comprised healthy bone marrow donors. The sequence derives from a man aged 50 or older in good health and CMV-seropositive. The specimen sequenced was PBMCs. The chain has TRBV5-6 and TRBJ2-1; D might be TRBD1 (5 bases). Here the CDR3 reads CASSLGAGMYNEQFF. For the CDR3, the DNA is TGTGCCAGCAGCTTGGGGGCAGGGATGTACAATGAGCAGTTCTTC.